This T cell receptor beta chain was sequenced during a study of patients and donors after allogeneic stem cell transplantation. TCRdb analysed the RT-PCR reads with MiXCR anew, one entry per CDR3 protein. This table holds some 31,000 distinct CDR3 sequences, roughly a third found once. Germline-derived CDR1 and CDR2 are DFQATT and SNEGSKA (reference sequence). The CDR3 covers 10 residues. V was shortened by 3 bases and J by 8 bases, with 7 bases between the two germline ends. This clonotype was recorded at least ten times. The rearrangement joins TRBV20-1 to TRBJ1-1; D ambiguous. The specimen sequenced was blood, either unsorted or a sorted T cell fraction (not recorded which). This receptor was obtained from a human donor who was either an allogeneic HSCT recipient or a stem cell or donor lymphocyte infusion donor (not recorded which). It is not recorded whose cells these are; they may come from a transplant donor. Written as DNA, the CDR3 is TGCAGTGCTAGGTTCGTCGAAGCTTTCTTT. Its translation: CSARFVEAFF.